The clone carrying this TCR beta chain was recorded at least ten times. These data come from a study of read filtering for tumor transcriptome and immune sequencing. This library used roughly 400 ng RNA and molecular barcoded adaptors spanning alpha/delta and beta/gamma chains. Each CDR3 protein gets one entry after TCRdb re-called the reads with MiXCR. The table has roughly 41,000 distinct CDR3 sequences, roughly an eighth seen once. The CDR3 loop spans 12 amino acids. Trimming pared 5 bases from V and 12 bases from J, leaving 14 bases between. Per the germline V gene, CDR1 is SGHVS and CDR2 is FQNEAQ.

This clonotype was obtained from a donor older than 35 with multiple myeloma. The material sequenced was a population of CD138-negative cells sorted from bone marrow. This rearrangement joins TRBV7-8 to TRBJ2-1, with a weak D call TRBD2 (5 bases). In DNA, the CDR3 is TGTGCCAGCAGCCTCGTCGCCAGCGGGCAGTTCTTC. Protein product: CASSLVASGQFF.